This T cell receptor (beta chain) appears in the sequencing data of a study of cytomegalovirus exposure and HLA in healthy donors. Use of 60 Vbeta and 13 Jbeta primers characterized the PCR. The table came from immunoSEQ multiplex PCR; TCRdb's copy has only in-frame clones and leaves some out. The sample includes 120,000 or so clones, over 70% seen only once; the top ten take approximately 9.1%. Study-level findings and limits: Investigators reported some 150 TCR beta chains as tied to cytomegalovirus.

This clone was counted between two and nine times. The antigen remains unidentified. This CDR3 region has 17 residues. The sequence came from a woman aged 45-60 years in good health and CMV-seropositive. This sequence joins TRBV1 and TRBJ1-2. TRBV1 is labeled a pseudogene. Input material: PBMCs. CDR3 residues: CTSSQDRGGWQGGGYTF. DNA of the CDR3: TGCACCAGCAGCCAAGATCGGGGGGGATGGCAGGGTGGCGGCTACACCTTC.